The source of this TCR beta chain is a study of lymphopenia after photon versus proton radiotherapy. The protocol was immunoSEQ multiplex PCR, while the TCRdb copy is restricted to in-frame clones and leaves out a portion. Of tens of thousands of clones in the sample, about 88% are singletons; the top ten hold around 2.2%. Details on this clone: What it recognizes is unknown.

Findings and caveats of the study: Survival link was tested only in deceased patients; proton benefit remains a possibility. Post-nadir diversity loss with photons came from oligoclonal expansion, particularly CD8+ Temra cells. Relative stability marked proton patients; photon patients lost diversity and naive cells.

The V end was cut by 3 bases, the J end by 3 bases, with 15 bases between. Germline V gives CDR1 SGHAT, CDR2 FQNNGV. CDR3 length equals 15 residues. Sequenced material: peripheral blood, taken from a patient treated with proton-based radiotherapy. This sequence joins TRBV11-2 and TRBJ2-7, with D tentatively TRBD2 (6 bases). The origin of this receptor is a man aged 55 to 70 with pancreatic cancer. Here the CDR3 DNA reads TGTGCCAGCAGCTTTTCTCCGGGACTGAACTACGAGCAGTACTTC. It yields the protein CASSFSPGLNYEQYF.